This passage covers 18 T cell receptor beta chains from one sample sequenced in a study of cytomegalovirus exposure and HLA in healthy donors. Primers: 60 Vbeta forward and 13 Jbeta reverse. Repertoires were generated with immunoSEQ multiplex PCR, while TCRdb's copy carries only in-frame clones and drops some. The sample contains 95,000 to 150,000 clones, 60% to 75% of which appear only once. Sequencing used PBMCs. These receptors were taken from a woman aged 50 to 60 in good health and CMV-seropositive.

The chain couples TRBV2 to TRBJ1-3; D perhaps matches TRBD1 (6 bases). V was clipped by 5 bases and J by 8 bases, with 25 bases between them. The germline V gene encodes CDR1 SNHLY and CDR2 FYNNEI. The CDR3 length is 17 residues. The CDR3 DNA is TGTGCCAGCAGTCAAAACCCTCGGGGGGCCCCTCAATACACCATATATTTT. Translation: CASSQNPRGAPQYTIYF.

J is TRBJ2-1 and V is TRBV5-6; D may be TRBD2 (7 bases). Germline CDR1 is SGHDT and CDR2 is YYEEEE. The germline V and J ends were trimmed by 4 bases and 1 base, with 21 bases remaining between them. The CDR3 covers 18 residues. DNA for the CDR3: TGTGCCAGCAGCCCCGAGGTGCGCGGGGGCGATTCCTACAATGAGCAGTTCTTC. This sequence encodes CASSPEVRGGDSYNEQFF.

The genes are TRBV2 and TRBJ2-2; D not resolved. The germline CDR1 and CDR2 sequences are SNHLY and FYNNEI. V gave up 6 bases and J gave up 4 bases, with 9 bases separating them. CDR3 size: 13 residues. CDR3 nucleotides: TGTGCCAGCAGACTTCTGAGCACCGGGGAGCTGTTTTTT. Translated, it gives CASRLLSTGELFF. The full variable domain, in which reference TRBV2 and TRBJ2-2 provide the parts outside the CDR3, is EPEVTQTPSHQVTQMGQEVILRCVPISNHLYFYWYRQILGQKVEFLVSFYNNEISEKSEIFDDQFSVERPDGSNFTLKIRSTKLEDSAMYFCASRLLSTGELFFGEGSRLTVL.

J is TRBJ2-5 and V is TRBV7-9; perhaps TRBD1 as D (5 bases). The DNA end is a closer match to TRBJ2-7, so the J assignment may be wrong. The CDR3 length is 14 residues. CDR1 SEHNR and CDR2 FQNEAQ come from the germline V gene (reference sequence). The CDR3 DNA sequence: TGTGCCAGCAGCCAACAGGAGAACTCCTACGAGCAGTACTTC. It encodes CASSQQENSYEQYF.

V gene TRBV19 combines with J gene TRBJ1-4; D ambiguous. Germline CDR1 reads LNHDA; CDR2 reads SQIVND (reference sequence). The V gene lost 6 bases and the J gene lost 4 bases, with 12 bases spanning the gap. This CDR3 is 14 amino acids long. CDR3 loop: CASSGSGGNEKLFF. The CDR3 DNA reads TGTGCCAGTAGCGGATCGGGAGGTAATGAAAAACTGTTTTTT.

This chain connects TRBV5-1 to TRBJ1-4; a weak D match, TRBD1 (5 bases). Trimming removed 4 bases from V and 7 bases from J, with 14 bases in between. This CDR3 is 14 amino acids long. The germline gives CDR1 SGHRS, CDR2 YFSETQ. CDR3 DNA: TGCGCCAGCAGCCGGACGGGGGAGCGTGAAAAACTGTTTTTT. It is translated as CASSRTGEREKLFF.

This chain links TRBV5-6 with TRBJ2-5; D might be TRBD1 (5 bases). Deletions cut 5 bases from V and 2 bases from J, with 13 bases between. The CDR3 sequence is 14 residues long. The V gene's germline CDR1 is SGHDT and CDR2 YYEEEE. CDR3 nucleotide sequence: TGTGCCAGCAGATTAAGGGGTAATCAAGAGACCCAGTACTTC. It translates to CASRLRGNQETQYF. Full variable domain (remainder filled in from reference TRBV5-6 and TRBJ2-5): DAGVTQSPTHLIKTRGQQVTLRCSPKSGHDTVSWYQQALGQGPQFIFQYYEEEERQRGNFPDRFSGHQFPNYSSELNVNALLLGDSALYLCASRLRGNQETQYFGPGTRLLVL.

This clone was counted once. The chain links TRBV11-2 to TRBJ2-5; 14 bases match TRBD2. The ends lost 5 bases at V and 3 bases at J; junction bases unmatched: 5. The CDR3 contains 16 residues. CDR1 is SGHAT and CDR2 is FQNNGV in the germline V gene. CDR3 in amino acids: CASSHRLAGGKETQYF. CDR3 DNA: TGTGCCAGCAGCCACCGACTAGCGGGGGGGAAAGAGACCCAGTACTTC.

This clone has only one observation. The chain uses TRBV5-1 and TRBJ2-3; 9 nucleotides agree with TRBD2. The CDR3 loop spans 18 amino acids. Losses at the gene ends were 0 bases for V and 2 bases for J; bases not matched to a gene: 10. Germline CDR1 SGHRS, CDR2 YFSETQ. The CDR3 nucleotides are TGCGCCAGCAGCTTGGAGGGTACTAGCGGGTACTACACAGATACGCAGTATTTT. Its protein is CASSLEGTSGYYTDTQYF. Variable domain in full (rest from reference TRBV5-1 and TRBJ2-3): KAGVTQTPRYLIKTRGQQVTLSCSPISGHRSVSWYQQTPGQGLQFLFEYFSETQRNKGNFPGRFSGRQFSNSRSEMNVSTLELGDSALYLCASSLEGTSGYYTDTQYFGPGTRLTVL.

The CDR3: CASRARDSGNTIYF. The CDR3 region has the DNA TGTGCCAGTAGGGCGAGGGACTCTGGAAACACCATATATTTT. The rearrangement links TRBV7-6 to TRBJ1-3; no reliable D call. The germline V gene encodes CDR1 SGHVS and CDR2 FNYEAQ. The CDR3 runs to 14 residues. Trimming stripped 9 bases from V and 0 bases from J, with 12 bases between.

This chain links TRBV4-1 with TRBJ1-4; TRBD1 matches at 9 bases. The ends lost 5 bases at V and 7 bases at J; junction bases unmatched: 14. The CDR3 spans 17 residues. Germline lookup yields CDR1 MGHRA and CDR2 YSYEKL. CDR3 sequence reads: CASSEGGQGEVGEKLFF. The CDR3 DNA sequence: TGCGCCAGCAGCGAAGGGGGACAGGGTGAGGTGGGTGAAAAACTGTTTTTT.

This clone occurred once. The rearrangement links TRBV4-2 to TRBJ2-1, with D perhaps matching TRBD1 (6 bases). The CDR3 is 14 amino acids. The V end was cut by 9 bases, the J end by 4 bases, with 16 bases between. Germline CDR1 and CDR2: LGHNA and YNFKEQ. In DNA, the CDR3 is TGTGCCAGTAACCCGGGACACCTTTACAATGAGCAGTTCTTC. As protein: CASNPGHLYNEQFF.

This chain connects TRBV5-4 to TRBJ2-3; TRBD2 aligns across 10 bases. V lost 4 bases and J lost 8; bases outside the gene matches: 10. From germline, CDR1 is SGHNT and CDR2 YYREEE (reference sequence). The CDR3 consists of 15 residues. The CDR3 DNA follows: TGTGCCAGCAGCCCCACTAGCGGGGCGGGTGGTACGCAGTATTTT. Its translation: CASSPTSGAGGTQYF. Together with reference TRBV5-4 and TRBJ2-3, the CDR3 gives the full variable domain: ETGVTQSPTHLIKTRGQQVTLRCSSQSGHNTVSWYQQALGQGPQFIFQYYREEENGRGNFPPRFSGLQFPNYSSELNVNALELDDSALYLCASSPTSGAGGTQYFGPGTRLTVL.

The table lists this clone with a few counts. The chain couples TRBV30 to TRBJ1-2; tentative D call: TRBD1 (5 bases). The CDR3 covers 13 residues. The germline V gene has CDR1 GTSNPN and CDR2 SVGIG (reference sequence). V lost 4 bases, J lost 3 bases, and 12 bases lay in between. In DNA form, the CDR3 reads TGTGCCTGGACCCGGGGGGAGCACTATGGCTACACCTTC. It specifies CAWTRGEHYGYTF.

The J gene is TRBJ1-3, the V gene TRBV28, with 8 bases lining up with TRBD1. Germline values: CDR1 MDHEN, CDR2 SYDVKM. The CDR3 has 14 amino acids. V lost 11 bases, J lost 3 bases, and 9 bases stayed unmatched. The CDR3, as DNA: TGTGCCGGAATGGACAGGGCCAGTGGAAACACCATATATTTT. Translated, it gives CAGMDRASGNTIYF.

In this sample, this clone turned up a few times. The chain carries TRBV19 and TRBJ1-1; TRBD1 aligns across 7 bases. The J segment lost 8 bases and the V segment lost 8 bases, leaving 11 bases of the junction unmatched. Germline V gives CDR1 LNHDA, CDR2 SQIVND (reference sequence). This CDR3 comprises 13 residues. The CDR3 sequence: CASEEPLTGEAFF. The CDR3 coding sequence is TGTGCCAGTGAGGAACCCTTGACAGGGGAAGCTTTCTTT.

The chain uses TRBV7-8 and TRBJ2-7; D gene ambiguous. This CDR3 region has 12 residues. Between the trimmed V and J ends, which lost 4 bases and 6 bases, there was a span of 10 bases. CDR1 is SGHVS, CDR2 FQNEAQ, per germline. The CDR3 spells CASSSLESEQYF. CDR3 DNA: TGTGCCAGCAGCTCCCTTGAGTCCGAGCAGTACTTC.

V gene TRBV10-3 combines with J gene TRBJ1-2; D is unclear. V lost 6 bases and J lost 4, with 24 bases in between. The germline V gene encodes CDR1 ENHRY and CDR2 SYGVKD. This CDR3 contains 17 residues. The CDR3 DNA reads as TGTGCCATCAGGACCTTCTTTTGGGCGGCGGGCGTCTATGGCTACACCTTC. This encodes CAIRTFFWAAGVYGYTF.